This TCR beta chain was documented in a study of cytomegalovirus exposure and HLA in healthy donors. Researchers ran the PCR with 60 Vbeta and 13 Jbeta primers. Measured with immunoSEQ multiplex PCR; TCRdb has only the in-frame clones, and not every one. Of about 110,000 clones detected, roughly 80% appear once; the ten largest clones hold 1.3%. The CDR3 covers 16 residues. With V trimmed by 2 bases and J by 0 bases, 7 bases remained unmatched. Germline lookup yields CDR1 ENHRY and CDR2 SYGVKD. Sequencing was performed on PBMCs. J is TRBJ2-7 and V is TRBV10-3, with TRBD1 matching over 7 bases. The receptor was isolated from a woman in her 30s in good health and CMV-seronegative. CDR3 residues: CAISEGNRGSSYEQYF. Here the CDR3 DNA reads TGTGCCATCAGTGAGGGGAACAGGGGAAGCTCCTACGAGCAGTACTTC.